This note documents a single T cell receptor (beta chain) sequence. The PCR had 60 Vbeta and 13 Jbeta primers. TCRdb's table, derived via immunoSEQ multiplex PCR, lists solely in-frame clones and lacks some. The sample has around 100,000 clones; the top ten hold about 0.59%. This sample stems from a study of cytomegalovirus exposure and HLA in healthy donors. The CDR3 runs to 16 residues. V was pared by 5 bases and J by 4 bases, with 17 bases between. Germline V lookup: CDR1 SGHVS, CDR2 FNYEAQ. This chain joins TRBV7-6 and TRBJ2-2, with TRBD1 as a possible D gene (6 bases). The sequence came from a man over 45 in good health and CMV-seronegative. Sequencing was done on a sample of PBMCs. The CDR3 region has the DNA TGTGCCAGCAGCCCCTTCCAGGGGATTTTCACCGGGGAGCTGTTTTTT. Its protein product is CASSPFQGIFTGELFF.